These T cell receptor beta chains were read from a single sample in a study of blood T cell repertoires in COVID-19. TCRdb keeps only in-frame clones here, not all; method: immunoSEQ multiplex PCR. The data show around 94,000 clones, about 80% seen once. The material sequenced was peripheral blood. The receptors were sampled from a human donor in a cohort sampled during active COVID-19. Both conserved end residues are part of each CDR3. Fields, in order: V gene, D gene, J gene, clone size, CDR3 protein, CDR3 DNA. A D gene is named only where the DNA matches it firmly. Clone size appears in some rows only: once, few, many, or a class for an expanded clone.

V gene: TRBV10-3
D gene: TRBD2
J gene: TRBJ2-1
clone size: NA
CDR3 protein: CAISDPGLADYNEQFF
CDR3 DNA: TGTGCCATCAGTGACCCGGGACTAGCGGACTACAATGAGCAGTTCTTC

V gene: TRBV7-9
D gene: NA
J gene: TRBJ1-2
clone size: NA
CDR3 protein: CASSLQGISYGYTF
CDR3 DNA: TGTGCCAGCAGCTTACAGGGAATCTCCTATGGCTACACCTTC

V gene: TRBV5-1
D gene: TRBD1
J gene: TRBJ2-6
clone size: NA
CDR3 protein: CASSLGDRASGANVLTF
CDR3 DNA: TGCGCCAGCAGCTTGGGGGACAGAGCCTCTGGGGCCAACGTCCTGACTTTC

V gene: TRBV3-1/TRBV3-2
D gene: TRBD2
J gene: TRBJ2-7
clone size: few
CDR3 protein: CASSQGAGGSRRQYF
CDR3 DNA: TGTGCCAGCAGCCAAGGGGCCGGGGGGTCTAGGCGGCAGTACTTC

V gene: TRBV6-1
D gene: NA
J gene: TRBJ1-1
clone size: NA
CDR3 protein: CASSDGGAVTEAFF
CDR3 DNA: TGTGCCAGCAGTGATGGTGGAGCGGTGACTGAAGCTTTCTTT

V gene: TRBV12-3/TRBV12-4
D gene: NA
J gene: TRBJ1-4
clone size: NA
CDR3 protein: CASSGRGKLFF
CDR3 DNA: TGTGCCAGCAGCGGGAGGGGAAAACTGTTTTTT

V gene: TRBV18
D gene: NA
J gene: TRBJ2-7
clone size: NA
CDR3 protein: CASSPELFSYEQYF
CDR3 DNA: TGTGCCAGCTCACCAGAACTTTTCTCCTACGAGCAGTACTTC

V gene: TRBV6-2/TRBV6-3
D gene: TRBD1
J gene: TRBJ1-2
clone size: NA
CDR3 protein: CASSYAGQGLYGYTF
CDR3 DNA: TGTGCCAGCAGTTACGCAGGACAGGGTCTGTATGGCTACACCTTC

V gene: TRBV19
D gene: NA
J gene: TRBJ1-1
clone size: NA
CDR3 protein: CASSLQGPNTEAFF
CDR3 DNA: TGTGCCAGTAGTTTACAGGGCCCGAACACTGAAGCTTTCTTT

V gene: TRBV18
D gene: TRBD1
J gene: TRBJ1-2
clone size: NA
CDR3 protein: CASSFQGAQNGYTF
CDR3 DNA: TGTGCCAGCTCGTTCCAGGGGGCGCAGAATGGCTACACCTTC